This TCR beta chain was recorded in a study of cytomegalovirus exposure and HLA in healthy donors. Study background: Early released data had 65 million to 100 million unique TCRs, all coming from HLA-typed donors.

Donors consisted of healthy bone marrow donors. A multiplex PCR was run with 60 Vbeta primers and 13 Jbeta primers. Sequenced by immunoSEQ multiplex PCR; TCRdb stores in-frame clones only, minus some. The sample contains 150,000 to 200,000 clones, 70% to 90% of which appear only once. Per germline, CDR1 WSHSY and CDR2 SAAADI. Trimming removed 7 bases from V and 2 bases from J; junction bases left unmatched: 3. This CDR3 is 15 amino acids long. The sequenced material came from PBMCs. The receptor's source is a male donor in good health and CMV-seronegative. This chain joins TRBV10-2 and TRBJ2-2; 11 nucleotides match TRBD2. The CDR3 spells CASTGTSGNTGELFF. For the CDR3, the DNA is TGCGCCAGCACGGGGACTAGCGGTAACACCGGGGAGCTGTTTTTT.